One T cell receptor beta chain is described in this entry. Its cognate antigen is unknown. PCR used 60 Vbeta primers and 13 Jbeta primers. Profiling relied on immunoSEQ multiplex PCR, and the TCRdb table lists in-frame clones only, not all of them. The sample yields 150,000 to 200,000 clones, around 76% seen once. The sample comes from a study of cytomegalovirus exposure and HLA in healthy donors. The wider study: Caucasian-associated ancestry cluster membership applied to around 76% of a few hundred genotyped donors.

Points from the study as a whole: In a later analysis, HLA-C alleles had the fewest associated TCRs, DRB1 alleles the most.

Germline lookup yields CDR1 LGHNA and CDR2 YSLEER. This CDR3 is built from 19 residues. V lost 4 bases, J lost 1 base, and 11 bases stayed unmatched. The receptor comes from a woman in her 30s in good health and CMV-seropositive. The chain has TRBV4-3 and TRBJ2-2, with 11 bases fitting TRBD2. The sample was PBMCs. The DNA for the CDR3 is TGCGCCAGCAGCCGAGCGGCAGGGCTAGCGGGGGGGAACACCGGGGAGCTGTTTTTT. The encoded protein is CASSRAAGLAGGNTGELFF.